The 27 T cell receptor beta chains presented below share a single source sample, sequenced in a study of control samples from healthy donors and cancer patients. Libraries were prepared by immunoSEQ multiplex PCR; TCRdb keeps only in-frame clonotypes and omits some of them. Seen here are 100,000 to 150,000 clones, 92% observed once, and the top ten hold 2% to 2.5%. Sample: blood. The origin of the receptors is a woman between 50 and 59 years old in good health.

The chain is built from TRBV6-2 or TRBV6-3 and TRBJ2-5; TRBD2 matches at 13 bases. With V trimmed by 2 bases and J by 1 base, 1 base remained unmatched. The V gene's germline CDR1 is MNHEY and CDR2 SVGEGT. This CDR3 is built from 16 residues. The CDR3 DNA reads TGTGCCAGCAGTTACGGGACTAGCGGGATCCAAGAGACCCAGTACTTC. The encoded protein is CASSYGTSGIQETQYF.

The chain is built from TRBV5-1 and TRBJ2-1; the match to TRBD2 covers 9 bases. CDR1 and CDR2 (germline): SGHRS, YFSETQ. The CDR3 spans 15 residues. V lost 0 bases to trimming and J lost 7 bases; unmatched junction nucleotides: 5. As DNA, the CDR3 is TGCGCCAGCAGCTTGGTGGGTAGCGGGGGAAATGAGCAGTTCTTC. Protein product: CASSLVGSGGNEQFF.

The chain links TRBV7-9 to TRBJ2-1; perhaps TRBD2 as D (6 bases). Looked up from germline, CDR1 is SEHNR and CDR2 is FQNEAQ (reference sequence). The germline V and J ends were trimmed by 3 bases and 3 bases, with 9 bases remaining between them. The CDR3 has 14 residues. The CDR3 reads CASSFGGIYNEQFF. DNA of the CDR3: TGTGCCAGCAGCTTTGGGGGGATCTACAATGAGCAGTTCTTC. The complete variable domain, with remaining parts taken from reference TRBV7-9 and TRBJ2-1, reads DTGVSQNPRHKITKRGQNVTFRCDPISEHNRLYWYRQTLGQGPEFLTYFQNEAQLEKSRLLSDRFSAERPKGSFSTLEIQRTEQGDSAMYLCASSFGGIYNEQFFGPGTRLTVL.

The chain is built from TRBV28 and TRBJ1-2; D is ambiguous. Germline V gene sequence: CDR1 MDHEN, CDR2 SYDVKM. Trimming stripped 1 base from V and 4 bases from J, with 13 bases between. This CDR3 region has 15 residues. The CDR3 region has the DNA TGTGCCAGCAGTTTATATGGCAGAAATATCTATGGCTACACCTTC. Its protein is CASSLYGRNIYGYTF.

The chain employs TRBV10-3 and TRBJ2-3, with 7 bases fitting TRBD1. The CDR3 extends over 16 amino acids. The J segment lost 2 bases and the V segment lost 0 bases, leaving 5 bases of the junction unmatched. In germline, CDR1 is ENHRY, CDR2 SYGVKD. The CDR3: CAISESGTDLTDTQYF. The CDR3, as DNA: TGTGCCATCAGTGAGTCGGGGACAGACCTCACAGATACGCAGTATTTT.

This clone was detected a few times. The chain recombines TRBV2 with TRBJ2-7; TRBD2 matches at 13 bases. This CDR3 region has 16 residues. Germline CDR1 reads SNHLY; CDR2 reads FYNNEI. The V segment lost 6 bases and the J segment 4 bases; nucleotides outside the gene matches: 9. Here the CDR3 DNA reads TGTGCCAGCAGGCCTCTCTTGGGACTAGCGGGGTACGAGCAGTACTTC. It yields the protein CASRPLLGLAGYEQYF. Looking up the rest from reference TRBV2 and TRBJ2-7 gives the full variable domain: EPEVTQTPSHQVTQMGQEVILRCVPISNHLYFYWYRQILGQKVEFLVSFYNNEISEKSEIFDDQFSVERPDGSNFTLKIRSTKLEDSAMYFCASRPLLGLAGYEQYFGPGTRLTVT.

The V and J genes are TRBV28 and TRBJ1-2; tentative D call: TRBD1 (5 bases). Germline V gene sequence: CDR1 MDHEN, CDR2 SYDVKM. With 4 bases removed from V and 8 bases from J, the gap between germline ends came to 14 bases. This CDR3 comprises 13 residues. CDR3 region: CASSSPARGGYTF. The DNA of the CDR3 is TGTGCCAGCAGTTCCCCCGCGAGGGGCGGCTACACCTTC.

The V and J genes are TRBV7-9 and TRBJ2-1; D ambiguous. Looked up from germline, CDR1 is SEHNR and CDR2 is FQNEAQ (reference sequence). V gave up 2 bases and J gave up 0 bases, with 8 bases separating them. The CDR3 sequence is 15 residues long. CDR3 amino acids: CASSLRRTSYNEQFF. CDR3 DNA: TGTGCCAGCAGCTTACGCAGGACCTCCTACAATGAGCAGTTCTTC.

V gene TRBV28 combines with J gene TRBJ1-1; D not resolved. Germline assignment: CDR1 MDHEN and CDR2 SYDVKM. CDR3 length: 12 amino acids. Trimming stripped 7 bases from V and 5 bases from J, with 11 bases between. CDR3 residues: CASTLGGTEAFF. The CDR3 DNA follows: TGTGCCAGCACCCTCGGTGGAACTGAAGCTTTCTTT.

This chain connects TRBV5-4 to TRBJ1-2; 8 bases match TRBD1. The CDR3 extends over 13 amino acids. Germline CDR1 reads SGHNT; CDR2 reads YYREEE (reference sequence). V lost 4 bases, J lost 6 bases, and 5 bases stayed unmatched. Here the CDR3 reads CASSHRGNHGYTF. The CDR3 DNA reads TGTGCCAGCAGCCACAGGGGGAATCATGGCTACACCTTC.

The V call is TRBV29-1, the J call TRBJ2-3; no clear D gene. This CDR3 region has 12 residues. The germline V and J ends were trimmed by 3 bases and 5 bases, with 9 bases remaining between them. Germline V lookup: CDR1 SQVTM, CDR2 ANQGSEA. Here the CDR3 reads CSVENSIDTQYF. The CDR3 DNA sequence: TGCAGCGTTGAGAATTCAATAGATACGCAGTATTTT.

This clone appeared a single time. This chain joins TRBV7-2 and TRBJ2-7, with 11 bases lining up with TRBD1. V was clipped by 5 bases and J by 2 bases; unmatched bases: 8. Germline CDR1 reads SGHTA; CDR2 reads FQGNSA. There are 16 residues in the CDR3. CDR3 coding DNA: TGTGCCAGCAGCGACGTCGGACAGGGGGCTCCCTACGAGCAGTACTTC. Its translation: CASSDVGQGAPYEQYF.

The chain links TRBV6-1 to TRBJ1-2; maybe TRBD1 (5 bases). Trimming took 1 base from V and 6 from J, leaving 15 bases between them. CDR1 and CDR2 from the germline V gene are MNHNS and SASEGT. The CDR3 covers 15 residues. Here the CDR3 reads CASSEVFGRGNGYTF. The CDR3 DNA reads TGTGCCAGCAGTGAAGTTTTTGGGAGGGGAAATGGCTACACCTTC.

The chain joins TRBV19 to TRBJ2-5, with 8 bases matching TRBD1. Trimming at V came to 1 base and at J to 2 bases, leaving 18 bases not matched to a gene. The CDR3 covers 20 residues. In germline, CDR1 is LNHDA, CDR2 SQIVND (reference sequence). The CDR3 here is CASSIGRGQGLSTLQETQYF. In DNA form, the CDR3 reads TGTGCCAGTAGTATAGGTAGAGGACAGGGACTGTCGACCCTGCAAGAGACCCAGTACTTC.

The chain employs TRBV7-9 and TRBJ1-1; D not certain. Deletions cut 2 bases from V and 1 base from J, with 8 bases between. The CDR3 loop spans 14 amino acids. CDR1 is SEHNR and CDR2 is FQNEAQ in the germline V gene (reference sequence). This CDR3 reads CASSLFTANTEAFF. CDR3 in DNA: TGTGCCAGCAGCTTATTTACGGCGAACACTGAAGCTTTCTTT.

The rearrangement joins TRBV27 to TRBJ2-2, with 7 nucleotides matching TRBD2. Germline V gives CDR1 MNHEY, CDR2 SMNVEV (reference sequence). This CDR3 region has 15 residues. The ends lost 5 bases at V and 1 base at J; junction bases unmatched: 4. The DNA for the CDR3 is TGTGCCAGCAGTAGGACTAGGCAGAACACCGGGGAGCTGTTTTTT. Translation: CASSRTRQNTGELFF.

This chain links TRBV11-3 with TRBJ2-7, with 11 nucleotides matching TRBD2. J lost 4 bases, V lost 1 base, and 6 bases had no gene match. CDR3 length: 16 residues. In germline, CDR1 is SGHNT, CDR2 YENEEA. CDR3 sequence (DNA): TGTGCCAGCAGCTTAGTAGGGACTAGCGGCTGTTACGAGCAGTACTTC. Protein product: CASSLVGTSGCYEQYF.

This clone was observed a single time. This chain connects TRBV28 to TRBJ1-2, with D perhaps TRBD1 (5 bases). CDR3 length: 15 amino acids. V was clipped by 4 bases and J by 4 bases, with 16 bases between them. Germline CDR1 and CDR2: MDHEN and SYDVKM. CDR3: CASSWGTSSSYGYTF. CDR3 nucleotide sequence: TGTGCCAGCAGTTGGGGGACGTCCAGTTCCTATGGCTACACCTTC.

The chain links TRBV3-1 (or the pseudogene TRBV3-2) to TRBJ1-5; possibly TRBD1 for D (6 bases). CDR1 and CDR2 from the germline V gene are LGHDT and YNNKEL (reference sequence). This CDR3 is 15 amino acids long. The V and J ends lost 4 bases and 2 bases respectively, with 12 bases between them. Here the CDR3 DNA reads TGTGCCAGCAGCCTTGGACAGACTGGCAATCAGCCCCAGCATTTT. This sequence encodes CASSLGQTGNQPQHF.

This sequence joins TRBV29-1 and TRBJ1-4, with 7 bases matching TRBD1. J gave up 5 bases and V 5 bases, and 5 bases lay outside the gene matches. Germline lookup yields CDR1 SQVTM and CDR2 ANQGSEA. The CDR3 has 13 residues. CDR3 sequence: CSVSGTANEKLFF. The CDR3 nucleotides read TGCAGCGTTTCCGGGACAGCGAATGAAAAACTGTTTTTT.

V and J are TRBV7-2 and TRBJ2-5; D is possibly TRBD2 (5 bases). CDR1 is SGHTA, CDR2 FQGNSA, per germline. The germline V and J ends were trimmed by 5 bases and 5 bases, with 15 bases remaining between them. The CDR3 contains 14 residues. CDR3 amino acids: CASSKTSVGETQYF. Here the CDR3 DNA reads TGTGCCAGCAGCAAAACTAGTGTCGGGGAGACCCAGTACTTC.

The rearrangement joins TRBV4-2 to TRBJ2-7, with D perhaps TRBD2 (6 bases). Looked up from germline, CDR1 is LGHNA and CDR2 is YNFKEQ. Trimming cost V 2 bases and J 0 bases, with 14 bases left between them. The CDR3 is 16 residues long. The CDR3 DNA is TGTGCCAGCAGCCAACCATCACTAGCTCGCTCCTACGAGCAGTACTTC. Its translation: CASSQPSLARSYEQYF.

This clone came up once. The V gene is TRBV2, the J gene TRBJ1-4; D is ambiguous. The ends were cut back, 5 bases at V and 10 bases at J, with 8 bases in the middle. Per germline, CDR1 SNHLY and CDR2 FYNNEI. The CDR3 is 11 amino acids. The chain's CDR3 is CASSQDGKLFF. For the CDR3, the DNA is TGTGCCAGCAGTCAGGACGGAAAACTGTTTTTT.

V and J are TRBV19 and TRBJ2-1; D is undetermined. Trimming shortened V by 3 bases and J by 10 bases, and 10 bases separated the two germline ends. The germline gives CDR1 LNHDA, CDR2 SQIVND (reference sequence). CDR3 length equals 12 residues. This CDR3 is CASSMGLLEQFF. The DNA for the CDR3 is TGTGCCAGTAGTATGGGGTTGTTGGAGCAGTTCTTC.

This chain links TRBV4-1 with TRBJ1-4, with D possibly matching TRBD1 (5 bases). Germline V gene lookup returns CDR1 MGHRA and CDR2 YSYEKL. The V end was cut by 1 base, the J end by 4 bases, with 10 bases between. This CDR3 comprises 15 residues. The DNA of the CDR3 is TGCGCCAGCAGCCAAGTGGGGGGAATTAATGAAAAACTGTTTTTT. Its translation: CASSQVGGINEKLFF.

This clone occurred a few times. The J gene is TRBJ1-4, the V gene TRBV30, with a weak D call TRBD1 (6 bases). Trimming stripped 2 bases from V and 5 bases from J, with 15 bases between. The CDR3 length is 15 residues. In germline, CDR1 is GTSNPN, CDR2 SVGIG (reference sequence). The CDR3 loop is CAWSRGALSNEKLFF. DNA of the CDR3: TGTGCCTGGAGTCGGGGGGCGCTCTCGAATGAAAAACTGTTTTTT.

This chain connects TRBV28 to TRBJ2-7; 8 nucleotides line up with TRBD2. Losses at the gene ends were 4 bases for V and 2 bases for J; bases not matched to a gene: 10. The CDR3 covers 16 residues. The germline V gene has CDR1 MDHEN and CDR2 SYDVKM. The CDR3 DNA reads TGTGCCAGCAGTTCACCCGCAAGCGGGGGAGCCTACGAGCAGTACTTC. Amino acids: CASSSPASGGAYEQYF.